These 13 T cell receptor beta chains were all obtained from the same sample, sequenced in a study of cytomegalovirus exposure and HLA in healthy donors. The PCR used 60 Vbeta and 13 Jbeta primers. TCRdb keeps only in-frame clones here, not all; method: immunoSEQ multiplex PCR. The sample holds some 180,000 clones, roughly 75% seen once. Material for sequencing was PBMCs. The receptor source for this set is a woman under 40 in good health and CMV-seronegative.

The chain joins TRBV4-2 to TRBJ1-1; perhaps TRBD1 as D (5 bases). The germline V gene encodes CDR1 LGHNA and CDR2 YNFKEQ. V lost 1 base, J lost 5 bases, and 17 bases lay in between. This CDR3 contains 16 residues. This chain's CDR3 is CASSQVQTALGTEAFF. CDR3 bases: TGTGCCAGCAGCCAAGTTCAGACAGCCTTGGGGACTGAAGCTTTCTTT.

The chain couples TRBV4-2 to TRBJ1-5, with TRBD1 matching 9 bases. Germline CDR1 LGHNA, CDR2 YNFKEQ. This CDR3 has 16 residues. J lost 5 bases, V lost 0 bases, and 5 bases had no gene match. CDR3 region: CASSQDWDRAYQPQHF. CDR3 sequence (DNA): TGTGCCAGCAGCCAAGATTGGGACAGGGCGTATCAGCCCCAGCATTTT.

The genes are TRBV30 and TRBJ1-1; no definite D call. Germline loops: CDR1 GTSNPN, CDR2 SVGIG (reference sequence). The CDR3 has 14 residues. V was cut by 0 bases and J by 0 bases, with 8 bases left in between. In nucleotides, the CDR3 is TGTGCCTGGAGTGTAATCGGTCTGAACACTGAAGCTTTCTTT. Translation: CAWSVIGLNTEAFF.

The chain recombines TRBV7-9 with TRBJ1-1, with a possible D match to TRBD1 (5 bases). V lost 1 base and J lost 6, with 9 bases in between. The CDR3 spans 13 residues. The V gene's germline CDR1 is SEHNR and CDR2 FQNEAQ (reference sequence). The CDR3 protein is CASSLGEGSEAFF. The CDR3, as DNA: TGTGCCAGCAGCTTAGGGGAGGGGTCTGAAGCTTTCTTT. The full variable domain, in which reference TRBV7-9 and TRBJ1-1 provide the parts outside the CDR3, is DTGVSQNPRHKITKRGQNVTFRCDPISEHNRLYWYRQTLGQGPEFLTYFQNEAQLEKSRLLSDRFSAERPKGSFSTLEIQRTEQGDSAMYLCASSLGEGSEAFFGQGTRLTVV.

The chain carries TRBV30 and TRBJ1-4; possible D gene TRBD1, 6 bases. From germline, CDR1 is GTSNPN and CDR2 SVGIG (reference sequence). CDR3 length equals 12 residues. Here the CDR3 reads CGWLGAEEKLFF. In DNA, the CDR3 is TGTGGATGGCTGGGGGCGGAGGAAAAACTGTTTTTT.

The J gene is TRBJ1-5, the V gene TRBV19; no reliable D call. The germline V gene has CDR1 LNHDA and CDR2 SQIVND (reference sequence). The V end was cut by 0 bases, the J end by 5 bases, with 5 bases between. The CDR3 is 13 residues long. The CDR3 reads CASSIDSDQPQHF. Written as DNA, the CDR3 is TGTGCCAGTAGTATAGATAGTGATCAGCCCCAGCATTTT.

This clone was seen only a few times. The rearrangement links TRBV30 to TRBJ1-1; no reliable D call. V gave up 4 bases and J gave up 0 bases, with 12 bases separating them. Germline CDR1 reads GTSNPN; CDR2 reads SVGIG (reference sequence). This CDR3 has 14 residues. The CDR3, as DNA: TGTGCCTGGACCCTATTGGGCCTGAACACTGAAGCTTTCTTT. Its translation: CAWTLLGLNTEAFF.

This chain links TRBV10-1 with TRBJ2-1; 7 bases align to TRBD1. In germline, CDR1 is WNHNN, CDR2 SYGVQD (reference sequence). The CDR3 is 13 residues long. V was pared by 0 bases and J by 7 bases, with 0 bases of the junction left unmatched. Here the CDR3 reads CASSESRGNEQFF. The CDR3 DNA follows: TGCGCCAGCAGTGAGTCCAGGGGGAATGAGCAGTTCTTC.

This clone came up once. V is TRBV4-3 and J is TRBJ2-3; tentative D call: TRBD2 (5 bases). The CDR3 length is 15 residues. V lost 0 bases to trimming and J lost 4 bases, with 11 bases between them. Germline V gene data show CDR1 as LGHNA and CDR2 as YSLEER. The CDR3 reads CASSQELGSADTQYF. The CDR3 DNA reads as TGCGCCAGCAGCCAAGAGTTGGGTAGCGCAGATACGCAGTATTTT.

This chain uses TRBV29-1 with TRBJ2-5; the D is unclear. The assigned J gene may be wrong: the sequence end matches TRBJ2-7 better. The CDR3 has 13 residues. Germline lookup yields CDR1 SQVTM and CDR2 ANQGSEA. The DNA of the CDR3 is TGCAGCGTTGAAAGCTCGAACGGGTACGAGCAGTACTTC. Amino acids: CSVESSNGYEQYF.

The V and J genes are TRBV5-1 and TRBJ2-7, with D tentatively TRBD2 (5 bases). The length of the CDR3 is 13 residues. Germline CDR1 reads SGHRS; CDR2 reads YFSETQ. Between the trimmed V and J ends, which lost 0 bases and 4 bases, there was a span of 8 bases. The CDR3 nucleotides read TGCGCCAGCAGCTTGGGCGAGGGTTACGAGCAGTACTTC. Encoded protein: CASSLGEGYEQYF. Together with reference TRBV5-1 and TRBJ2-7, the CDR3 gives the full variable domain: KAGVTQTPRYLIKTRGQQVTLSCSPISGHRSVSWYQQTPGQGLQFLFEYFSETQRNKGNFPGRFSGRQFSNSRSEMNVSTLELGDSALYLCASSLGEGYEQYFGPGTRLTVT.

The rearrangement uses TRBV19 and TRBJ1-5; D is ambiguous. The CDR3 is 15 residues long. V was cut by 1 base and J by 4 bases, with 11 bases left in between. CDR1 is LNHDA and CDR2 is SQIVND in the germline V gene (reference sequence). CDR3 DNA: TGTGCCAGTAGTATAGTGAGTCTCGCAAATCAGCCCCAGCATTTT. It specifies CASSIVSLANQPQHF.

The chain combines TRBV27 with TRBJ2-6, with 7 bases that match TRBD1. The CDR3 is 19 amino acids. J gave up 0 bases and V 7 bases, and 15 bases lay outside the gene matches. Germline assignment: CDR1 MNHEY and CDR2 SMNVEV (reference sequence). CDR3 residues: CASTPRGRGMLSGANVLTF. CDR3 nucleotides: TGTGCCAGCACCCCACGCGGCAGGGGGATGCTCTCTGGGGCCAACGTCCTGACTTTC.